A selection of T cell receptor beta chains follows, all from one sample in a study of T cell responses to AZD1222 COVID-19 vaccine. Sequencing was performed with immunoSEQ multiplex PCR; in TCRdb, only in-frame clones are kept and a portion is missing. The sample lists some 86,000 clones, more than 70% occurring once. The specimen was peripheral blood, collected on day 0 of AZD1222 vaccination. The receptors stem from an adult in good health. Each CDR3 is given with its conserved first and last residue. The order of the fields is clone size, J gene, V gene, D gene, CDR3 protein, CDR3 DNA. A D gene is named only where the DNA matches it firmly. Only some rows state a clone size, as once, few, many or a class for expanded clones.

once	TRBJ2-5	TRBV28	.	CASSYGNRETQYF	TGTGCCAGCAGTTACGGAAACCGGGAGACCCAGTACTTC
.	TRBJ2-1	TRBV18	TRBD1	CASSGTGERYYNEQFF	TGTGCCAGCTCGGGAACAGGGGAAAGATACTACAATGAGCAGTTCTTC
.	TRBJ1-5	TRBV27	.	CASSLSWETGNQPQHF	TGTGCCAGCAGTTTATCTTGGGAGACAGGCAATCAGCCCCAGCATTTT
.	TRBJ2-4	TRBV5-6	.	CASSLQGTNIQYF	TGTGCCAGCAGCTTGCAGGGGACAAACATTCAGTACTTC
.	TRBJ2-4	TRBV18	.	CASSPWRKNIQYF	TGTGCCAGCTCACCCTGGCGGAAAAACATTCAGTACTTC
once	TRBJ1-1	TRBV11-3	.	CASSQTGNTEAFF	TGTGCCAGCAGCCAAACAGGGAACACTGAAGCTTTCTTT
.	TRBJ1-5	TRBV6-5	TRBD1	CASSLDRGGNQPQHF	TGTGCCAGCAGTCTCGACAGGGGGGGCAATCAGCCCCAGCATTTT
.	TRBJ2-2	TRBV4-1	TRBD1	CASSQARQGAGELFF	TGCGCCAGCAGCCAAGCTCGACAGGGGGCCGGGGAGCTGTTTTTT
.	TRBJ2-1	TRBV25-1	.	CASSASNEQFF	TGTGCCAGCAGTGCCTCGAATGAGCAGTTCTTC
.	TRBJ1-1	TRBV18	.	CASSLGTNTEAFF	TGTGCCAGCTCACTAGGGACCAACACTGAAGCTTTCTTT
.	TRBJ1-4	TRBV7-8	TRBD1	CASSRTGINEKLFF	TGTGCCAGCAGCCGGACAGGGATAAATGAAAAACTGTTTTTT
.	TRBJ1-1	TRBV5-6	.	CASSFLSDEAFF	TGTGCCAGCAGCTTCTTGTCTGATGAAGCTTTCTTT
.	TRBJ2-3	TRBV12-3/TRBV12-4	.	CASKDSTDTQYF	TGTGCCAGCAAAGACAGCACAGATACGCAGTATTTT
.	TRBJ1-2	TRBV5-4	.	CASSLYRVYTF	TGTGCCAGCAGCTTGTACAGGGTCTACACCTTC
.	TRBJ1-3	TRBV5-1	.	CASSSSTGSGNTIYF	TGCGCCAGCAGCTCGAGCACCGGCTCTGGAAACACCATATATTTT
.	TRBJ1-2	TRBV30	TRBD1	CAWNFEDRAPFYGYTF	TGTGCCTGGAATTTCGAGGACAGGGCCCCTTTCTATGGCTACACCTTC
.	TRBJ1-5	TRBV5-1	.	CASSADRNNQPQHF	TGCGCCAGCAGCGCCGACAGGAACAATCAGCCCCAGCATTTT
.	TRBJ2-1	TRBV30	TRBD2	CAWSASGRTYNEQFF	TGTGCCTGGAGCGCAAGCGGGAGAACCTACAATGAGCAGTTCTTC
many	TRBJ2-5	TRBV15	TRBD2	CATSRDRTGGLETQYF	TGTGCCACCAGCAGAGATCGAACGGGGGGGCTAGAGACCCAGTACTTC
.	TRBJ1-2	TRBV28	TRBD1	CASSVSRGRFFDGYTF	TGTGCCAGCAGTGTTTCCAGGGGGCGGTTTTTCGACGGCTACACCTTC
.	TRBJ1-2	TRBV5-1	TRBD1	CASSLGTGQGYGYTF	TGCGCCAGCAGCTTGGGGACGGGACAGGGGTATGGCTACACCTTC
.	TRBJ2-2	TRBV6-5	TRBD1	CASSLDRSTGELFF	TGTGCCAGCAGCCTGGACAGGAGCACCGGGGAGCTGTTTTTT
.	TRBJ1-3	TRBV27	.	CASKPGGGSGNTIYF	TGTGCCAGCAAACCGGGGGGGGGCTCTGGAAACACCATATATTTT
.	TRBJ2-5	TRBV2	TRBD2	CASSRRKLARGGETQYF	TGTGCCAGCAGCCGGCGGAAACTAGCGCGTGGGGGGGAGACCCAGTACTTC
.	TRBJ2-7	TRBV2	.	CASSETRGSLSYEQYF	TGTGCCAGCAGTGAGACCCGTGGATCACTCTCCTACGAGCAGTACTTC
.	TRBJ2-7	TRBV5-6	.	CASSLAYEQYF	TGTGCCAGCAGCCTGGCCTACGAGCAGTACTTC
once	TRBJ1-3	TRBV7-8	.	CASSQDGGNTIYF	TGTGCCAGCAGCCAGGATGGCGGAAACACCATATATTTT
.	TRBJ1-5	TRBV3-1/TRBV3-2	TRBD1	CASSQGQTGGNQPQHF	TGTGCCAGCAGCCAGGGCCAGACAGGGGGTAATCAGCCCCAGCATTTT
.	TRBJ2-2	TRBV29-1	TRBD2	CSVLAGVDTGELFF	TGCAGCGTCTTAGCGGGAGTGGACACCGGGGAGCTGTTTTTT
.	TRBJ2-3	TRBV29-1	TRBD2	CSAGQGSSGRAGTQYF	TGCAGCGCCGGGCAGGGCTCTAGCGGGAGGGCCGGCACGCAGTATTTT
.	TRBJ2-7	TRBV10-2	.	CASSLQGGYEQYF	TGCGCCAGCAGCTTACAGGGTGGCTACGAGCAGTACTTC
.	TRBJ2-1	TRBV18	.	CASSPTTGRGNEQFF	TGTGCCAGCTCACCGACGACTGGAAGGGGTAATGAGCAGTTCTTC
.	TRBJ2-1	TRBV5-6	.	CASSLESFEQFF	TGTGCCAGCAGCTTGGAGTCATTCGAGCAGTTCTTC
.	TRBJ1-1	TRBV28	.	CASSFAPGGNTEAFF	TGTGCCAGCAGTTTCGCCCCTGGGGGGAACACTGAAGCTTTCTTT
.	TRBJ1-3	TRBV5-1	.	CASSLGSSGNTIYF	TGCGCCAGCAGCTTGGGCAGCTCTGGAAACACCATATATTTT